This T cell receptor beta chain came from a study of T cells after yellow fever vaccination (dated by TCRdb to the late 2010s). For the wider study: The SMART-Seq v4 Ultra Low Input RNA kit was used to prepare libraries from fractions with low cell numbers. Blood was collected at multiple timepoints before and after primary and secondary immunization, and bulk PBMC replicates and cell subsets were isolated. To follow T-cell clones before and after primary and booster YFV17D yellow fever vaccination, bulk TCR alpha and beta repertoires were sequenced over time. Two healthy male donors, one aged 18 to 29 and one aged 30 to 40 years, made up the cohort. General findings and caveats noted by the study authors: A small share of clonotypes occurred in both CD4 and CD8 compartments, likely arising from convergent recombination. Because the study included only a couple of donors, the extent to which the findings can be generalized is limited. After the booster, most of the clones that had expanded following primary vaccination were detected again (just under 97% of CD4 and 85% to 90% of CD8), which suggests that memory was broadly maintained. The secondary T-cell response was weaker than the primary response but faster, peaking on day 5 instead of day 15. FACS-sorted repertoires could contain abundant contaminating clonotypes from the bulk population, so computational filtering was required.

This clonotype was recorded a few times. The specificity of this receptor is unknown. Base-call qualities are not available, and no considerably larger clone is one nucleotide away. The sample's treatment or condition label, in plain terms: live attenuated yellow fever vaccine strain. PBMCs were isolated from peripheral blood using a standard Ficoll-Paque protocol. CD4 and CD8 T-cell fractions were isolated with Dynabeads CD4 and CD8 positive selection kits. TriZol was used to extract RNA from bulk PBMCs, CD4 and CD8 fractions, and dextramer-positive and dextramer-negative fractions. Synthesis of TCR cDNA relied on 5'RACE template switching, a step that introduced a universal primer site along with unique molecular identifiers. Priming for cDNA synthesis came from both the TCR alpha and TCR beta constant segments. Library amplification involved two PCR steps, and the second step added sample barcodes and sequencing adapters. Sequencing of the libraries was done on either Illumina HiSeq 2500 (2x100 bp) or NovaSeq (2x150 bp). The original methods were these. Reads were demultiplexed and collapsed into UMI consensus sequences with MIGEC, and V(D)J alignment was performed with MiXCR. Vaccine-responding clonotypes were identified with edgeR using replicate PBMC samples, with FDR below 0.01 and a log2 fold change above 5 up to day 15 being required. Bulk clonotypes were assigned CD4 or CD8 identity according to which sequenced CD4 or CD8 repertoire held them at higher abundance. TCRdb's own reprocessing of the public reads used fastp at Q25 and MiXCR and kept productive beta chains. Duplicate CDR3 protein sequences are folded into a single record with the most common DNA and genes. What appears here as the V and J calls and clone size reflects TCRdb's work, not the paper's. The sample table contains 200,000 to 300,000 distinct CDR3 sequences; only one count was recorded for more than 6.5% of them. Around 1.1% of the sample lies in the top ten.

From its cysteine to its phenylalanine, the CDR3 spans 14 amino acids. The only DNA kept is the CDR3, 42 bases in frame from the first base. The germline V gene provides CDR1 LGHNA and CDR2 YSLEER. V lost 4 bases and J lost 0 bases; the stretch between them is 10 bases long. The sequencing here drew on CD4+ T cells sorted from PBMCs, taken on the day of the yellow fever booster vaccination. The rearranged chain carries TRBV4-3 and TRBJ2-7; the D gene is unclear. This receptor was identified in a man aged 25-45 years who received the YFV17D yellow fever vaccine. The CDR3 protein is CASSLFTSSYEQYF. The DNA sequence reads TGCGCCAGCAGCCTCTTCACGAGCTCCTACGAGCAGTACTTC.